Listed below are T cell receptor beta chains from one sample, sequenced in a study of CD8 T cells in ankylosing spondylitis. TCRdb recomputed calls from the 5' RACE reads with MiXCR, one row per CDR3 protein. This table has 350,000 or so distinct CDR3 sequences, approximately 10% appearing once. The sequencing input was blood, either unsorted or a sorted T cell fraction (not recorded which). These receptors were collected from a female donor with ankylosing spondylitis or in good health (not recorded which). CDR3s include the opening cysteine and the closing phenylalanine or tryptophan.

V	J	CDR3
TRBV20-1	TRBJ1-5	CSARDEGRGNQPQHF
TRBV6-1	TRBJ2-2	CASSDGQGAEELFF
TRBV5-1	TRBJ2-5	CASSLGVGQGQETQYF
TRBV5-5	TRBJ2-7	CASSLGGTTYEQYF
TRBV20-1	TRBJ2-7	CSARGSAEYEQYF
TRBV20-1	TRBJ2-7	CSAESDQPREFPYEQYF
TRBV11-1	TRBJ1-2	CASSSRDRGLSANYGYTF
TRBV20-1	TRBJ2-3	CSARAGDGTDTQYF
TRBV27	TRBJ2-5	CASSSLRDRGQETQYF
TRBV28	TRBJ2-1	CASSSWGYEQFF
TRBV10-3	TRBJ1-2	CAISDPGQGAYGYTF
TRBV27	TRBJ2-2	CASSLLLPGLAGGPSGELFF
TRBV24-1	TRBJ2-6	CASPLAHSRDRGLYSPGANVLTF
TRBV12-3/TRBV12-4	TRBJ2-7	CASSFGSAEQYF
TRBV4-2	TRBJ2-2	CASSRLASADTGELFF
TRBV15	TRBJ2-2	CATSRDRTGDTAELFF
TRBV4-1	TRBJ2-7	CASSQDSWSREQYF
TRBV12-3/TRBV12-4	TRBJ1-6	CASRGGQNSPLHF
TRBV20-1	TRBJ2-7	CSAGGVGGRPYEQYF
TRBV10-2	TRBJ1-5	CASSENSNQPQHF
TRBV7-9	TRBJ1-1	CASSPARVNTEAFF
TRBV5-1	TRBJ2-1	CASSAGGVYNEQFF
TRBV19	TRBJ1-5	CASSKAPSQPQHF
TRBV6-1	TRBJ2-5	CASSEVAGRQETQYF